This is a list of T cell receptor beta chains from one sample in a study of PD-1 blockade in classical Hodgkin lymphoma. Clones were sequenced by immunoSEQ multiplex PCR, and TCRdb holds only the in-frame ones, with some missing. The sample records about 5,000 clones, 65% to 85% being singletons. The sample consisted of CD8+ T cells from blood, taken at baseline. These receptors all come from a human donor with classical Hodgkin lymphoma. Both conserved end residues are part of each CDR3. A D gene is named only where the DNA matches it firmly. The size entry is marked missing in some rows and otherwise reads once, few, many or a size class.

TRBV19,NA,large,TRBJ1-5,CASSIGQHSNQPQHF,TGTGCCAGTAGTATAGGACAGCATAGCAATCAGCCCCAGCATTTT
TRBV9,TRBD2,NA,TRBJ2-5,CASSVEGGEGRETQYF,TGTGCCAGCAGCGTAGAGGGAGGGGAAGGGCGGGAGACCCAGTACTTC
TRBV6-5,TRBD1,NA,TRBJ1-2,CASSYSRSGQLYGYTF,TGTGCCAGCAGTTACTCGAGATCGGGACAGCTCTATGGCTACACCTTC
TRBV2,TRBD2,NA,TRBJ2-3,CASAPGLGLDTQYF,TGTGCCAGCGCCCCGGGACTAGGGTTAGATACGCAGTATTTT
TRBV6-5,NA,NA,TRBJ1-1,CASSYRGLGGTEAFF,TGTGCCAGCAGTTACAGGGGGTTGGGGGGGACTGAAGCTTTCTTT
TRBV27,NA,NA,TRBJ1-5,CASSFGGSNQPQHF,TGTGCCAGCAGTTTTGGTGGGTCCAATCAGCCCCAGCATTTT
TRBV28,TRBD1,NA,TRBJ2-1,CASRDSSYNEQFF,TGTGCCAGCCGGGACAGCTCCTACAATGAGCAGTTCTTC
TRBV7-9,NA,once,TRBJ1-1,CAGKGRGGEAFF,TGTGCCGGCAAGGGACGGGGAGGGGAAGCTTTCTTT
TRBV5-6,NA,NA,TRBJ1-4,CASSLAGEKLFF,TGTGCCAGCAGCTTGGCCGGTGAAAAACTGTTTTTT
TRBV5-5,TRBD1,NA,TRBJ1-1,CASSLVGQGPLNTEAFF,TGTGCCAGCAGCTTAGTGGGACAGGGGCCACTGAACACTGAAGCTTTCTTT
TRBV27,NA,NA,TRBJ2-3,CASIPFGRSSTDTQYF,TGTGCCAGCATCCCTTTTGGGAGATCTAGCACAGATACGCAGTATTTT
TRBV4-1,NA,few,TRBJ2-7,CASSQDHAGTYEQYF,TGCGCCAGCAGCCAAGATCATGCCGGTACCTACGAGCAGTACTTC
TRBV5-5,NA,NA,TRBJ2-7,CASSQEVFRVIPPYEQYF,TGCGCCAGCAGCCAAGAGGTCTTTCGGGTCATCCCCCCCTACGAGCAGTACTTC
TRBV9,TRBD1,once,TRBJ2-1,CASSDRVGINEQFF,TGTGCCAGCAGTGACAGGGTAGGGATAAATGAGCAGTTCTTC
TRBV6-5,TRBD1,NA,TRBJ2-2,CASKRTGFAGELFF,TGTGCCAGCAAGAGGACAGGGTTCGCCGGGGAGCTGTTTTTT
TRBV10-3,TRBD1,NA,TRBJ1-5,CAISDSQGLSNQPQHF,TGTGCCATCAGTGACTCACAGGGGCTTAGCAATCAGCCCCAGCATTTT
TRBV4-3,TRBD1,NA,TRBJ2-2,CASSQATGQESGELFF,TGCGCCAGCAGCCAAGCGACAGGGCAAGAGAGCGGGGAGCTGTTTTTT
TRBV19,NA,NA,TRBJ1-2,CASSRGEVIYGYTF,TGTGCCAGTAGTAGAGGAGAGGTTATCTATGGCTACACCTTC
TRBV7-1,NA,once,TRBJ2-4,CASSLVQSTGIQYF,TGTGCCAGCAGCTTAGTCCAGTCCACGGGCATTCAGTACTTC
TRBV7-9,NA,NA,TRBJ2-1,CASSLGLDGYSYNEQFF,TGTGCCAGCAGCTTAGGACTAGACGGATACTCCTACAATGAGCAGTTCTTC
TRBV27,NA,NA,TRBJ2-2,CASSYRGSAGELFF,TGTGCCAGCAGTTACCGGGGTAGCGCCGGGGAGCTGTTTTTT
TRBV7-9,NA,NA,TRBJ2-3,CASSLVQGHTDTQYF,TGTGCCAGCAGCTTAGTCCAGGGTCACACAGATACGCAGTATTTT
TRBV5-1,TRBD1,NA,TRBJ1-2,CASSSRQGPLDGYTF,TGCGCCAGCAGCTCCCGACAGGGACCTTTGGATGGCTACACCTTC
TRBV5-6,NA,NA,TRBJ2-7,CASSFFSGLYEQYF,TGTGCCAGCAGCTTCTTCAGCGGGTTGTACGAGCAGTACTTC
TRBV4-3,NA,NA,TRBJ2-5,CASSQGTGPQETQYF,TGCGCCAGCAGCCAAGGAACGGGGCCACAAGAGACCCAGTACTTC
TRBV7-2,TRBD1,NA,TRBJ1-4,CASSLRGDRADEKLFF,TGTGCCAGCAGCTTAAGGGGGGACAGGGCGGATGAAAAACTGTTTTTT
TRBV11-2,NA,NA,TRBJ1-5,CASSLSPAGQPQHF,TGTGCCAGCAGCCTCTCCCCCGCGGGGCAGCCCCAGCATTTT
TRBV28,NA,NA,TRBJ1-1,CASSRPYTEAFF,TGTGCCAGCAGCCGGCCGTATACTGAAGCTTTCTTT
TRBV9,NA,NA,TRBJ1-1,CASSVWADTEAFF,TGTGCCAGCAGCGTGTGGGCAGACACTGAAGCTTTCTTT
TRBV9,NA,NA,TRBJ1-6,CASSPLREPWASPLHF,TGTGCCAGCAGCCCCCTAAGAGAGCCCTGGGCTTCACCCCTCCACTTT
TRBV6-6,NA,NA,TRBJ2-1,CASTPGLANNEQFF,TGTGCCAGCACCCCGGGGCTAGCGAACAATGAGCAGTTCTTC
TRBV7-9,NA,once,TRBJ2-6,CASSFPSSGANVLTF,TGTGCCAGCAGCTTTCCATCCTCTGGGGCCAACGTCCTGACTTTC
TRBV11-1,NA,NA,TRBJ1-1,CASSLSGAEAFF,TGTGCCAGCAGCTTAAGTGGAGCTGAAGCTTTCTTT
TRBV4-1,TRBD2,NA,TRBJ2-7,CASSQGGTSTYEQYF,TGCGCCAGCAGCCAAGGCGGGACTAGTACCTACGAGCAGTACTTC
TRBV4-3,NA,NA,TRBJ1-2,CASSQDGRGGTVYGYTF,TGCGCCAGCAGCCAAGATGGAAGGGGGGGCACGGTTTATGGCTACACCTTC
TRBV6-5,TRBD1,NA,TRBJ1-1,CASAGQVTMNTEAFF,TGTGCCAGTGCGGGACAGGTGACAATGAACACTGAAGCTTTCTTT
TRBV7-9,NA,NA,TRBJ1-2,CASSSTEAGARDGYTF,TGTGCCAGCAGCTCAACAGAGGCCGGTGCGAGGGATGGCTACACCTTC
TRBV18,NA,NA,TRBJ2-7,CASSPPSVIEQYF,TGTGCCAGCTCACCACCGAGCGTGATCGAGCAGTACTTC
TRBV28,TRBD1,NA,TRBJ1-5,CASSPRGLPDQPQHF,TGTGCCAGCAGTCCCAGGGGGCTACCCGATCAGCCCCAGCATTTT
TRBV7-6,NA,NA,TRBJ2-5,CASTLNVMETQYF,TGTGCCAGCACCCTAAACGTGATGGAGACCCAGTACTTC
TRBV7-6,NA,NA,TRBJ2-1,CASSLESVLDEQFF,TGTGCCAGCAGCTTAGAATCGGTTTTGGATGAGCAGTTCTTC
TRBV19,NA,once,TRBJ2-3,CATKASGGLDTQYF,TGTGCCACAAAGGCATCCGGGGGGCTGGATACGCAGTATTTT
TRBV4-3,TRBD2,NA,TRBJ2-2,CASSQDPAGGYTGELFF,TGCGCCAGCAGCCAAGATCCAGCGGGGGGGTACACCGGGGAGCTGTTTTTT
TRBV6-5,NA,NA,TRBJ2-7,CASSLNGATYEQYF,TGTGCCAGCAGTTTGAACGGGGCTACCTACGAGCAGTACTTC
TRBV6-1,NA,NA,TRBJ2-1,CASSVRRGGSYNEQFF,TGTGCCAGCAGTGTGCGCAGGGGCGGGTCCTACAATGAGCAGTTCTTC
TRBV7-9,NA,NA,TRBJ1-2,CASSTDSYNYGYTF,TGTGCCAGCAGCACCGACAGCTACAACTATGGCTACACCTTC
TRBV19,NA,large,TRBJ1-5,CASSMGIQPQHF,TGTGCCAGTAGTATGGGTATTCAGCCCCAGCATTTT
TRBV27,NA,NA,TRBJ1-1,CASSPPKGGAFF,TGTGCCAGCAGCCCCCCTAAGGGCGGAGCTTTCTTT
TRBV9,NA,NA,TRBJ1-2,CASSPNGPYGYTF,TGTGCCAGCAGCCCGAATGGGCCCTATGGCTACACCTTC
TRBV4-3,NA,NA,TRBJ2-3,CASSQVRGWRAGTDTQYF,TGCGCCAGCAGCCAAGTCCGGGGTTGGCGGGCCGGCACAGATACGCAGTATTTT
TRBV4-3,TRBD1,NA,TRBJ2-2,CASSQDWSRGRTGELFF,TGCGCCAGCAGCCAAGATTGGAGCAGGGGGCGCACCGGGGAGCTGTTTTTT
TRBV21-1,NA,NA,TRBJ1-5,CASSKVGFEGDQPQHF,TGTGCCAGCAGCAAAGTGGGGTTTGAGGGCGATCAGCCCCAGCATTTT
TRBV7-3,TRBD1,NA,TRBJ2-7,CASSLTGGKYEQYF,TGTGCCAGCAGCTTAACAGGGGGCAAGTACGAGCAGTACTTC
TRBV30,NA,few,TRBJ1-2,CAWSPDLRGYGYTF,TGTGCCTGGAGTCCCGACCTCAGGGGCTATGGCTACACCTTC
TRBV30,NA,NA,TRBJ1-1,CAWRGYTEAFF,TGTGCCTGGAGGGGTTACACTGAAGCTTTCTTT